This is a list of T cell receptor beta chains from one sample in a study of T cell responses to AZD1222 COVID-19 vaccine. Assay: immunoSEQ multiplex PCR; the TCRdb copy retains only in-frame clones and omits some. This sample carries 140,000 to 150,000 clones, 92% of them seen once, and the ten largest clones take under 3.5%. Sequencing was performed on peripheral blood, taken 28 days after the second AZD1222 dose. These receptors were obtained from an adult who received the AZD1222 COVID-19 vaccine. CDR3s include the opening cysteine and the closing phenylalanine or tryptophan. A D gene is named only where the DNA matches it firmly. The size of a clone is reported for some rows only, either as once, few or many, or as a class for expanded clones.

j_call d_call v_call cdr3_length clone_size cdr3_aa cdr3_nt
TRBJ1-2 . TRBV9 12 . CATWGMSYGYTF TGTGCCACGTGGGGAATGAGCTATGGCTACACCTTC
TRBJ2-7 TRBD2 TRBV27 14 . CASRETSGRLEQYF TGTGCCAGCAGGGAGACTAGCGGGAGACTCGAGCAGTACTTC
TRBJ2-7 . TRBV7-2 13 . CASSVSQGYEQYF TGTGCCAGCAGCGTTTCCCAGGGCTACGAGCAGTACTTC
TRBJ1-3 . TRBV30 12 . CAWRAPGNTIYF TGTGCCTGGAGGGCCCCTGGAAACACCATATATTTT
TRBJ2-1 . TRBV12-5 12 . CASSAPNNEQFF TGTGCTAGTTCGGCTCCTAACAATGAGCAGTTCTTC
TRBJ2-1 . TRBV19 13 . CASSITGLGEQFF TGTGCCAGTAGTATAACAGGTTTGGGTGAGCAGTTCTTC
TRBJ2-1 TRBD1 TRBV27 15 . CASSPDRGWDNEQFF TGTGCCAGCAGTCCTGACAGGGGGTGGGACAATGAGCAGTTCTTC
TRBJ2-2 . TRBV24-1 14 . CATSDFRGPGELFF TGTGCCACCAGTGATTTTCGAGGGCCCGGGGAGCTGTTTTTT
TRBJ2-2 TRBD1 TRBV10-3 17 . CAISDPRGQGNTGELFF TGTGCCATCAGTGACCCGAGGGGGCAGGGGAACACCGGGGAGCTGTTTTTT
TRBJ1-4 . TRBV30 13 . CAWSAGAGEKLFF TGTGCCTGGAGTGCAGGGGCCGGTGAAAAACTGTTTTTT
TRBJ2-5 . TRBV5-1 13 once CASSLDYQETQYF TGCGCCAGCAGCTTGGACTACCAAGAGACCCAGTACTTC
TRBJ1-1 . TRBV28 15 . CASSGSSIWNTEAFF TGTGCCAGCAGTGGCAGTTCTATCTGGAACACTGAAGCTTTCTTT
TRBJ2-1 . TRBV9 15 . CASSKDGSSYNEQFF TGTGCCAGCAGCAAGGACGGGAGCTCCTACAATGAGCAGTTCTTC
TRBJ1-2 . TRBV7-8 13 . CASSRGTNYGYTF TGTGCCAGCAGCCGGGGAACTAACTATGGCTACACCTTC
TRBJ2-7 . TRBV20-1 13 . CSASTDYPYEQYF TGCAGTGCTAGTACGGACTATCCCTACGAGCAGTACTTC
TRBJ1-2 . TRBV2 14 . CASSKRGPAYGYTF TGTGCCAGCAGCAAGCGGGGGCCCGCCTATGGCTACACCTTC